The clone carrying this T cell receptor beta chain was detected ten times or more. From RNA transcripts, TCR beta CDR3 regions were amplified. Researchers ran a first-round RT-PCR on the TCR CDR3 using the HTBI primer set. TCRdb reprocessed the multiplex PCR reads via MiXCR and lists one record per CDR3 protein. Among some 350,000 distinct CDR3 sequences, roughly an eighth were seen once, and the ten largest hold 34%. These data are taken from a study of T cells in Graves' hyperthyroidism and ophthalmopathy. This CDR3 contains 13 residues. V lost 4 bases to trimming and J lost 6 bases, with 11 bases between them. Germline V lookup: CDR1 SGHTA, CDR2 FQGNSA.

The V gene is TRBV7-2, the J gene TRBJ2-3, with unresolved D. The source is a woman aged 40-49 years with Graves' ophthalmopathy. Sequencing was carried out using blood. Written as DNA, the CDR3 is TGTGCCAGCAGCTCACGAATCAGGGATACGCAGTATTTT. Translating it yields CASSSRIRDTQYF.